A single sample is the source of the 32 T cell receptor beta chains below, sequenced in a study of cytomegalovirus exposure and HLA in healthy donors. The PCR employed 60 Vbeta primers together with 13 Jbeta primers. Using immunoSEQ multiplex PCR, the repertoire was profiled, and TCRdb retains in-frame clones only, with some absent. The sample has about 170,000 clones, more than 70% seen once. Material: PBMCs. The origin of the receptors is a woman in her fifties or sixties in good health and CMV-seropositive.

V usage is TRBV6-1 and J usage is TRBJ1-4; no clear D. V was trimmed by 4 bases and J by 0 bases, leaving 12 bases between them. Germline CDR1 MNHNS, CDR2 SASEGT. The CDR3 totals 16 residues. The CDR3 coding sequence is TGTGCCAGCAGTGGGCGGGTACCTGCAACTAATGAAAAACTGTTTTTT. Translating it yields CASSGRVPATNEKLFF.

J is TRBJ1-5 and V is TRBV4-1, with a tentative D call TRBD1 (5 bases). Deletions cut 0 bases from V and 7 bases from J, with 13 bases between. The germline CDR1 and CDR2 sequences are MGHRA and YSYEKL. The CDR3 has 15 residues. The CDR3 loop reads CASSQDFPQGQPQHF. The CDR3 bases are TGCGCCAGCAGCCAAGATTTTCCGCAGGGACAGCCCCAGCATTTT.

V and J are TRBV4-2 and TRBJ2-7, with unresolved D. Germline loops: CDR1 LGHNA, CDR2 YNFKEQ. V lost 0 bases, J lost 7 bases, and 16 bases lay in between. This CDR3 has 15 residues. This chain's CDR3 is CASSQDLTALREQYF. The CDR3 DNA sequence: TGTGCCAGCAGCCAAGATTTAACCGCCCTGCGGGAGCAGTACTTC.

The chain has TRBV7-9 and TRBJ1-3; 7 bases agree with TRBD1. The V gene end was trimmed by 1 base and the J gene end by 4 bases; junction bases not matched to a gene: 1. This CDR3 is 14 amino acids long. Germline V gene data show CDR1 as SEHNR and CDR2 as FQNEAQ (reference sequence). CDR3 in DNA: TGTGCCAGCAGCTTAGAAGGGGGCGGAAACACCATATATTTT. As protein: CASSLEGGGNTIYF.

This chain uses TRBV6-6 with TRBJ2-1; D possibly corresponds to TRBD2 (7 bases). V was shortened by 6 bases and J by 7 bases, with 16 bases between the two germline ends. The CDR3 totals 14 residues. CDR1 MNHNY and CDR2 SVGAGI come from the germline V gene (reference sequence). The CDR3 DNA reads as TGTGCCAGCAGAAGGTCAAGGGGGGGGAATGAGCAGTTCTTC. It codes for CASRRSRGGNEQFF.

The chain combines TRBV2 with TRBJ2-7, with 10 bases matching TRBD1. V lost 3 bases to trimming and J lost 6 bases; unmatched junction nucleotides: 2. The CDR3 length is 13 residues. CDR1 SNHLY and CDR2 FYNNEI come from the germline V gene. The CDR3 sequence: CASSETGGGEQYF. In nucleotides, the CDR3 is TGTGCCAGCAGTGAGACAGGGGGCGGCGAGCAGTACTTC.

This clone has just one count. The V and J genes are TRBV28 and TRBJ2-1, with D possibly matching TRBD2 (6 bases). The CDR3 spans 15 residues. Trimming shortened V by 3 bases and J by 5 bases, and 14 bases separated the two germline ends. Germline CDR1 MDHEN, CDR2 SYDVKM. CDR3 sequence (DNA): TGTGCCAGCAGTTTTCACAGCGGGCCCAACAATGAGCAGTTCTTC. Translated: CASSFHSGPNNEQFF.

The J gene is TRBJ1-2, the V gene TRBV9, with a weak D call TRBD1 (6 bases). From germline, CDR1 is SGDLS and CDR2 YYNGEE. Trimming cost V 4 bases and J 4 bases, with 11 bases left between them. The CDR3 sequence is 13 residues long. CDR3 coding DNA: TGTGCCAGCAGCCCATCAGGGGTCTATGGCTACACCTTC. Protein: CASSPSGVYGYTF.

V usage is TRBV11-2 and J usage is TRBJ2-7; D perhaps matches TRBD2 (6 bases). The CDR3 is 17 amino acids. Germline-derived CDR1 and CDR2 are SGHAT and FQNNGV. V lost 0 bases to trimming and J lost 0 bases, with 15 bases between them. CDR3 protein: CASSLDIIGGISYEQYF. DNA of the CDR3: TGTGCCAGCAGCTTAGATATAATAGGCGGGATCTCCTACGAGCAGTACTTC.

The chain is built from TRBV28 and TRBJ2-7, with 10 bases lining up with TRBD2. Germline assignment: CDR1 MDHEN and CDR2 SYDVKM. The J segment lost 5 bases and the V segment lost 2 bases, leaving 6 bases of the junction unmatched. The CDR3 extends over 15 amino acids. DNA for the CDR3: TGTGCCAGCAGTTTAATCGCTAGCGGGAGAAACGAGCAGTACTTC. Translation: CASSLIASGRNEQYF.

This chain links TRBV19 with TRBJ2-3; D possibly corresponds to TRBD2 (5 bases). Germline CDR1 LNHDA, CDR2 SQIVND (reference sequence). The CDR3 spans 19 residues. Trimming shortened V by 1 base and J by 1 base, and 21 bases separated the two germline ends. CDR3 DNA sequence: TGTGCCAGTAGTATAGTGGTCGTACTGAGCGGACCAGGCACAGATACGCAGTATTTT. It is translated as CASSIVVVLSGPGTDTQYF.

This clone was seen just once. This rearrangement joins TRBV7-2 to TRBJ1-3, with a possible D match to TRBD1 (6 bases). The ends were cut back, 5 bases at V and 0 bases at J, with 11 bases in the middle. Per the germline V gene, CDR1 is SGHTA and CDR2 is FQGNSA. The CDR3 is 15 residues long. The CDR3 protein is CASSPGQPSGNTIYF. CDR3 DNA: TGTGCCAGCAGCCCGGGACAACCCTCTGGAAACACCATATATTTT.

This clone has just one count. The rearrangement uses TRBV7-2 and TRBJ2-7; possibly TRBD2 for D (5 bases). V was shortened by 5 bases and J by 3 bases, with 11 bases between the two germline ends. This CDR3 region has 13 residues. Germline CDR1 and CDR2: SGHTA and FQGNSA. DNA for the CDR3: TGTGCCAGCAGCATCCGGGATCTCTACGAGCAGTACTTC. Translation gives CASSIRDLYEQYF.

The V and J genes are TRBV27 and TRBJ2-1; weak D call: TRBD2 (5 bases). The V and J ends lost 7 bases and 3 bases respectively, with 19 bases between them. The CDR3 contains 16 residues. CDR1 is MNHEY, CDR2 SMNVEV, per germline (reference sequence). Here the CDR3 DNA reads TGTGCCAGCAAAAGAGCCGGCCCCGGAGGCTACAATGAGCAGTTCTTC. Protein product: CASKRAGPGGYNEQFF.

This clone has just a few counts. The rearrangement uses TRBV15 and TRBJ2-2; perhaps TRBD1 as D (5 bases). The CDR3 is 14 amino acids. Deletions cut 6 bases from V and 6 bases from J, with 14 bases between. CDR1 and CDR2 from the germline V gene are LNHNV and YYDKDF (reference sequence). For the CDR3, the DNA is TGTGCCACCAGTAATCGACAGTACGCCGGGGAGCTGTTTTTT. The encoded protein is CATSNRQYAGELFF.

This CDR3 reads CASSLTGDRANEKLFF. The CDR3 region has the DNA TGTGCCAGCAGTTTGACAGGGGATAGGGCTAATGAAAAACTGTTTTTT. V is TRBV6-5 and J is TRBJ1-4, with 8 bases lining up with TRBD1. V shed 4 bases and J 3 bases; nucleotides not matched to a gene: 7. The germline V gene encodes CDR1 MNHEY and CDR2 SVGAGI. The CDR3 spans 16 residues.

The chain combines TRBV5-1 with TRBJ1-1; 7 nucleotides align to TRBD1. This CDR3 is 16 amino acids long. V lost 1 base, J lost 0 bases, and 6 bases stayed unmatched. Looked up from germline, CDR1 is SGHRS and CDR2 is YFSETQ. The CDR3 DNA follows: TGCGCCAGCAGCTTGACAGGGGCCAGCATGAACACTGAAGCTTTCTTT. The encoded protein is CASSLTGASMNTEAFF. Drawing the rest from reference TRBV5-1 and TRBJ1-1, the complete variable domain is KAGVTQTPRYLIKTRGQQVTLSCSPISGHRSVSWYQQTPGQGLQFLFEYFSETQRNKGNFPGRFSGRQFSNSRSEMNVSTLELGDSALYLCASSLTGASMNTEAFFGQGTRLTVV.

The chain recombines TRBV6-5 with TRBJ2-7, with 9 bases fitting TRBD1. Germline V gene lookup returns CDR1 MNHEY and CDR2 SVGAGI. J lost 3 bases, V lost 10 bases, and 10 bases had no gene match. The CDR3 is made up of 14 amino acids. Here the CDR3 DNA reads TGTGCCAACAGGTCGCCGGGACAGGGCTACGAGCAGTACTTC. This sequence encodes CANRSPGQGYEQYF.

CDR3 loop: CAISETQREWEQFF. DNA of the CDR3: TGTGCCATCAGTGAGACCCAGCGCGAGTGGGAGCAGTTCTTC. V usage is TRBV10-3 and J usage is TRBJ2-1, with unresolved D. The CDR3 length is 14 residues. The V gene's germline CDR1 is ENHRY and CDR2 SYGVKD. The V and J ends lost 2 bases and 10 bases respectively, with 15 bases between them.

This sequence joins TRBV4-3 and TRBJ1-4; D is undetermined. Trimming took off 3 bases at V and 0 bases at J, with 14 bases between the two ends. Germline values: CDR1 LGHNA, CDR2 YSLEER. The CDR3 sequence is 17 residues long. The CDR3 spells CASSHSRNVATNEKLFF. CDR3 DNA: TGCGCCAGCAGCCATTCTAGGAACGTTGCAACTAATGAAAAACTGTTTTTT.

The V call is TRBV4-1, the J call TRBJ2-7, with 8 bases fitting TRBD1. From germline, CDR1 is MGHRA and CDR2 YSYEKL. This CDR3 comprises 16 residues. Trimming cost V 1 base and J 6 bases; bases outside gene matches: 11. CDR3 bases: TGCGCCAGCAGCCAAGGAAGGGACAGGAGGAGGGGCGAGCAGTACTTC. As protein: CASSQGRDRRRGEQYF.

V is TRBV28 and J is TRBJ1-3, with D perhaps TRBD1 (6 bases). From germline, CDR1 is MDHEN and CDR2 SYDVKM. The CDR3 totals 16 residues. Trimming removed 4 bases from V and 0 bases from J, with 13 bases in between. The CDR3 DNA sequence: TGTGCCAGCAGTTCCGGACAGACCGGCTCTGGAAACACCATATATTTT. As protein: CASSSGQTGSGNTIYF.

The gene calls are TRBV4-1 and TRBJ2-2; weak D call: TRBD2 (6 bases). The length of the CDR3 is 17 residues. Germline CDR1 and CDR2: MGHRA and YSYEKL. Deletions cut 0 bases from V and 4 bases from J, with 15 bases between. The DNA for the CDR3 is TGCGCCAGCAGCCAAGACCAGGCCCTGCGGGGCACCGGGGAGCTGTTTTTT. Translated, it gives CASSQDQALRGTGELFF.

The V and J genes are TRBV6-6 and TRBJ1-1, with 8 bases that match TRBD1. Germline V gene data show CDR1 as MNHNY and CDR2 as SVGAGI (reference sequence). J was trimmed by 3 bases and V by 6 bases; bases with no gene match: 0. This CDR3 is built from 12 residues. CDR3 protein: CASRTGDTEAFF. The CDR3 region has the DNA TGTGCCAGCAGGACAGGGGACACTGAAGCTTTCTTT.

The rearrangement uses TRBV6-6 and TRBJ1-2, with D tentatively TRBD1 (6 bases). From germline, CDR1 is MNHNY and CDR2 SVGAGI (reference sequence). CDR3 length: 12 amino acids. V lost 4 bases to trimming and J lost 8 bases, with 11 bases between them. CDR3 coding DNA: TGTGCCAGCAGTTCCCTGCAGGGGGGCTACACCTTC. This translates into CASSSLQGGYTF.

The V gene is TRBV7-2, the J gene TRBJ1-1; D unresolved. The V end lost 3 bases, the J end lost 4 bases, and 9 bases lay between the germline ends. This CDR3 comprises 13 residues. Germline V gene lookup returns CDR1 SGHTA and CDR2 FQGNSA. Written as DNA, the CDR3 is TGTGCCAGCAGCTTCCCCGGAGGCACTGAAGCTTTCTTT. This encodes CASSFPGGTEAFF.

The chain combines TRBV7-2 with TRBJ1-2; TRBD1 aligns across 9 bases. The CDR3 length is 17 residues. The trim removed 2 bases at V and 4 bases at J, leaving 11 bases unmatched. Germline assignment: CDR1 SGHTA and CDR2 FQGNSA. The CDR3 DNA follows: TGTGCCAGCAGCTTAAACCCCCCCGGGACAGGGCCCTATGGCTACACCTTC. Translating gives CASSLNPPGTGPYGYTF. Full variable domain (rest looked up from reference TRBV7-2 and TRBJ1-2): GAGVSQSPSNKVTEKGKDVELRCDPISGHTALYWYRQSLGQGLEFLIYFQGNSAPDKSGLPSDRFSAERTGGSVSTLTIQRTQQEDSAVYLCASSLNPPGTGPYGYTFGSGTRLTVV.

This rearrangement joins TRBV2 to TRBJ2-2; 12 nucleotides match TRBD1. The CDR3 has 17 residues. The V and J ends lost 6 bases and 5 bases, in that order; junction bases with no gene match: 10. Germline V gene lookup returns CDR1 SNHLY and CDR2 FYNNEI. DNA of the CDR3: TGTGCCAGCAGGGGGGGACAGGGGGCGATTGATACCGGGGAGCTGTTTTTT. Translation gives CASRGGQGAIDTGELFF.

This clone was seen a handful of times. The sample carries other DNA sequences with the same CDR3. The CDR3 sequence is CASSPWWGGGAYEQYF. CDR3 DNA: TGTGCCAGCAGCCCTTGGTGGGGGGGCGGGGCCTACGAGCAGTACTTC. The chain uses TRBV5-6 and TRBJ2-7; TRBD2 might be the D (7 bases). V was pared by 4 bases and J by 2 bases, with 19 bases between. There are 16 residues in the CDR3. Germline lookup yields CDR1 SGHDT and CDR2 YYEEEE.

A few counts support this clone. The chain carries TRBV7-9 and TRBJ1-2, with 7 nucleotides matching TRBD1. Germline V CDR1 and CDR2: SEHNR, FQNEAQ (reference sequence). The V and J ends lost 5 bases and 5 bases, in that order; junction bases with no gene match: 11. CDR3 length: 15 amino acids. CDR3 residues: CASSRQGIGKYGYTF. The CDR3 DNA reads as TGTGCCAGCAGCCGACAGGGAATCGGAAAATATGGCTACACCTTC.

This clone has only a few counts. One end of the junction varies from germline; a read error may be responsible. The CDR3 here is CASSQVPDRLLHF. The CDR3 DNA is TGTGCCAGCAGCCAAGTACCGGACAGACTCCTCCACTTC. The rearrangement links TRBV14 to TRBJ2-7, with a weak D call TRBD1 (6 bases). The CDR3 is made up of 13 amino acids. Germline V gives CDR1 SGHDN, CDR2 FVKESK.

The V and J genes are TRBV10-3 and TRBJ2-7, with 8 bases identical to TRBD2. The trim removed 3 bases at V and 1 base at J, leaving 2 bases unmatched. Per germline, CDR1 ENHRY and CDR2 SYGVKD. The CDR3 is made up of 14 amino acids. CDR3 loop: CAISERGGSYEQYF. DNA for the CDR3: TGTGCCATCAGTGAACGCGGGGGGTCCTACGAGCAGTACTTC.